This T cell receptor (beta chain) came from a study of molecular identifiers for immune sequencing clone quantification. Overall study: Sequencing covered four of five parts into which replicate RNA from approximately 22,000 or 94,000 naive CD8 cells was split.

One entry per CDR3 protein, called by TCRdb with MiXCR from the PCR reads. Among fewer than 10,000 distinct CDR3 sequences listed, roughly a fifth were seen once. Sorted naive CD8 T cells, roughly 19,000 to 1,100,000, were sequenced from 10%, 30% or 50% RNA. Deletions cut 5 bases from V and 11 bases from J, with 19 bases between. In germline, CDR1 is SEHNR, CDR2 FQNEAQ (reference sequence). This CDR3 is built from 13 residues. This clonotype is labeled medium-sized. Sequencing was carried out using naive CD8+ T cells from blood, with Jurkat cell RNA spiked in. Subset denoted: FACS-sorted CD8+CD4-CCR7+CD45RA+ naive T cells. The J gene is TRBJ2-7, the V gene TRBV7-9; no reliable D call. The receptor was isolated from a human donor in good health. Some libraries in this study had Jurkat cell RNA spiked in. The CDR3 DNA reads TGTGCCAGCAGCCCCTCGGGCCTGCTTGTGGAGTACTTC. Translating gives CASSPSGLLVEYF. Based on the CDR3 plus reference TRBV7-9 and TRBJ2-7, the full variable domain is DTGVSQNPRHKITKRGQNVTFRCDPISEHNRLYWYRQTLGQGPEFLTYFQNEAQLEKSRLLSDRFSAERPKGSFSTLEIQRTEQGDSAMYLCASSPSGLLVEYFGPGTRLTVT.